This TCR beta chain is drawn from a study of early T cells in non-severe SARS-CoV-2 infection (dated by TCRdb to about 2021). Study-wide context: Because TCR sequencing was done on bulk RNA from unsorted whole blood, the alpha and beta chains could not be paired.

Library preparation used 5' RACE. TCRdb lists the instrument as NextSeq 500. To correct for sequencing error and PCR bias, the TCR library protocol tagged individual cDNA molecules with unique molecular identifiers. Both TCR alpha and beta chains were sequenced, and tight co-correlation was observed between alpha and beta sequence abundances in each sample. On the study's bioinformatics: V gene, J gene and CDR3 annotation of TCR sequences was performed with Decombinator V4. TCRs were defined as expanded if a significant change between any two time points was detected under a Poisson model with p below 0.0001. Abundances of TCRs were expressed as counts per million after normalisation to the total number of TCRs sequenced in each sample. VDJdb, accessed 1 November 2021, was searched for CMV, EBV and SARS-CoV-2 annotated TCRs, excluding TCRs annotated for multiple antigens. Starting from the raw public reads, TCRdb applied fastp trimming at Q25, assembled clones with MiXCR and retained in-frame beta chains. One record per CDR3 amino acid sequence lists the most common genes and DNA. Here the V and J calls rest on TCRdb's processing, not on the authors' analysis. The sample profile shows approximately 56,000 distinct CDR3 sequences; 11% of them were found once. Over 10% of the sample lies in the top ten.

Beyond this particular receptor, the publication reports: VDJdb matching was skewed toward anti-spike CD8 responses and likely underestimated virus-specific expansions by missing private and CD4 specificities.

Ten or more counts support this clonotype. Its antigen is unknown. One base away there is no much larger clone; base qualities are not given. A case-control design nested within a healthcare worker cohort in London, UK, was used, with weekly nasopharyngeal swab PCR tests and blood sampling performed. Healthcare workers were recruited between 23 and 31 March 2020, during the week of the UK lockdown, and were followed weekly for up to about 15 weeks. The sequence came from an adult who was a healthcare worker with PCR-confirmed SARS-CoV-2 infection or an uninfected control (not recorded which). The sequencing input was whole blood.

Read as DNA, the sequence is TGTGCCAGCAGCCAACCGGGCACCACATATGGCTACACCTTC. This translates into CASSQPGTTYGYTF. The chain uses TRBV11-2 and TRBJ1-2; there is no confident call for the D gene. The V end loses 5 bases and the J end loses 5 bases, and a stretch of 15 bases separates them. CDR1 and CDR2, per the germline V gene, are SGHAT and FQNNGV. The CDR3 has 14 amino acids, counting the end cysteine and phenylalanine. Only the CDR3 region is kept as DNA, spanning 42 bases read in frame from base 1. The entire variable domain, with the stretches around the CDR3 drawn from the reference TRBV11-2 and TRBJ1-2 proteins, is EAGVAQSPRYKIIEKRQSVAFWCNPISGHATLYWYQQILGQGPKLLIQFQNNGVVDDSQLPKDRFSAERLKGVDSTLKIQPAKLEDSAVYLCASSQPGTTYGYTFGSGTRLTVV.